The present T cell receptor beta chain was sequenced within a study of response to subunit inactivated influenza vaccine. Germline V lookup: CDR1 SGHDN, CDR2 FVKESK. This CDR3 comprises 17 residues. J gave up 0 bases and V 4 bases, and 9 bases lay outside the gene matches. General study findings and limits: The authors suggested that every seasonal influenza vaccination recruits few new T cells.

For this clonotype: Antigen specificity is unknown.

TCRdb called the RT-PCR reads again in MiXCR, with one record for every CDR3 protein. The sample has 290,000 or so distinct CDR3 sequences, approximately 23% seen once. Sequenced here: PBMCs from blood, sampled approximately 22 months after vaccination. The receptor comes from a man aged 50 to 69 who received an inactivated influenza vaccine. V is TRBV14 and J is TRBJ2-3, with TRBD1 matching 8 bases. The CDR3: CASSRRRTGISTDTQYF. The CDR3 coding sequence is TGTGCCAGCAGCCGTCGCAGGACAGGGATTAGCACAGATACGCAGTATTTT.